This TCR beta chain was recovered during a study of cytomegalovirus exposure and HLA in healthy donors. Findings and caveats of the study: One variant, a missense change in DCLRE1C, was linked in a later analysis to TCR beta V- and J-gene trimming. Many donors shared some public TCRs, even though most TCR sequences were rare. Immune exposure was documented only through CMV serostatus. Across donors, sequencing depth was assumed by presence/absence analyses to be roughly uniform.

Both 60 Vbeta primers and 13 Jbeta primers went into the PCR. The method was immunoSEQ multiplex PCR; TCRdb's version includes in-frame clones alone and lacks a portion of them. The data contain more than 110,000 clones, approximately 80% of them seen just once; the ten biggest clones take up roughly 3.7%. On this clone itself: Its antigen is undetermined.

This CDR3 has 14 residues. Trimming cost V 6 bases and J 0 bases, with 12 bases left between them. Germline V gene sequence: CDR1 SQVTM, CDR2 ANQGSEA. J is TRBJ2-1 and V is TRBV29-1; a weak D match, TRBD1 (6 bases). The sequencing input was PBMCs. The clonotype originates from a male donor in good health and CMV-seronegative. The CDR3 DNA sequence: TGCAGCGTGAAGACAGGCACCTCCTACAATGAGCAGTTCTTC. It specifies CSVKTGTSYNEQFF.